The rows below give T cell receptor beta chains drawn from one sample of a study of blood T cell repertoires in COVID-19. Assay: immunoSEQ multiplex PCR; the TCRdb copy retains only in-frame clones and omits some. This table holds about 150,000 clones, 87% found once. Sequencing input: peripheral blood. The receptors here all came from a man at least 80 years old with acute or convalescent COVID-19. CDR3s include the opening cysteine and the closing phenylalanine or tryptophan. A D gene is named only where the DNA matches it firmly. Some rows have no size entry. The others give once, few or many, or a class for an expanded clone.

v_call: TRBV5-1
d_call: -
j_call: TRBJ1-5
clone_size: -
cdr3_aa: CASSLGPGNSQPQHF
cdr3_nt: TGCGCCAGCAGCTTGGGGCCAGGGAATAGTCAGCCCCAGCATTTT

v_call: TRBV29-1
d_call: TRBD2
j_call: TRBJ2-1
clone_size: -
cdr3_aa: CSVELAGPLGLNEQFF
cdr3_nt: TGCAGCGTTGAACTAGCGGGACCTTTGGGTCTCAATGAGCAGTTCTTC

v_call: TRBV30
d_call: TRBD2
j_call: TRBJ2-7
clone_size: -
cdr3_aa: CAWGRGGTSGIYEQYF
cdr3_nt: TGTGCCTGGGGTAGGGGTGGGACTAGCGGGATCTACGAGCAGTACTTC

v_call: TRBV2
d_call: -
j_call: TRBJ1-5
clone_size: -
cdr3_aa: CASSPGNQPQHF
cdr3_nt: TGTGCCAGCAGTCCAGGGAATCAGCCCCAGCATTTT

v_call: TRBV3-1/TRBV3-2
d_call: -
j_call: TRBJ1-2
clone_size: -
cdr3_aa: CASSPYNQGGYGYTF
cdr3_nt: TGTGCCAGCAGCCCCTACAATCAGGGAGGCTATGGCTACACCTTC

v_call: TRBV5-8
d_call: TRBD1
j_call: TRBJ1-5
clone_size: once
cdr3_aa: CASSPYRQGGGNQPQHF
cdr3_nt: TGTGCCAGCAGCCCTTATCGACAGGGCGGAGGCAATCAGCCCCAGCATTTT

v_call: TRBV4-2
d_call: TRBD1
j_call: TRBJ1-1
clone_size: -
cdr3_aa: CASSGRDRGLLDTEAFF
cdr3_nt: TGTGCCAGCAGCGGCCGGGACAGGGGGCTTCTAGACACTGAAGCTTTCTTT

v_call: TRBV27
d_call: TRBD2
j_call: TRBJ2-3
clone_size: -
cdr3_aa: CASWAGGAGDTQYF
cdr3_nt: TGTGCCAGCTGGGCGGGAGGGGCTGGGGATACGCAGTATTTT

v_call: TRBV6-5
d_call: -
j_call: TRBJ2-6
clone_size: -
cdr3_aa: CASSYGGVRGANVLTF
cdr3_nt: TGTGCCAGCAGTTACGGCGGGGTGCGCGGGGCCAACGTCCTGACTTTC

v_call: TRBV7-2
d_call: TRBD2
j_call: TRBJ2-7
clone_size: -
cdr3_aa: CASSTSGGYEQYF
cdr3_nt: TGTGCCAGCAGCACTAGCGGGGGCTACGAGCAGTACTTC

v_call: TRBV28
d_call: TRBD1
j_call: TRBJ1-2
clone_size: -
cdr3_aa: CASSYGGLGQGREGYTF
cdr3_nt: TGTGCCAGCAGTTATGGGGGGTTGGGACAGGGAAGAGAAGGCTACACCTTC

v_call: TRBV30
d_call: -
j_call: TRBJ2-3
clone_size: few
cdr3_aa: CATTGSLTDTQYF
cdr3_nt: TGTGCCACTACAGGGTCCCTCACAGATACGCAGTATTTT

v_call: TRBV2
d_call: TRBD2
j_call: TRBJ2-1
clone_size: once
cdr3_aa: CASSETTTSGFYNEQFF
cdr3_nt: TGTGCCAGCAGTGAAACGACGACTAGCGGGTTCTACAATGAGCAGTTCTTC

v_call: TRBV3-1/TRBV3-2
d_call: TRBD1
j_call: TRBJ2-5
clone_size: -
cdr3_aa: CASSQASFGQGGETQYF
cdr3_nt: TGTGCCAGCAGCCAAGCCTCTTTTGGACAGGGCGGAGAGACCCAGTACTTC

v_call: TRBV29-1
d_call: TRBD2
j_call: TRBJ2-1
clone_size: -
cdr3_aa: CSVAGTSGRGVNEQFF
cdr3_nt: TGCAGCGTTGCAGGGACTAGCGGGAGGGGGGTCAATGAGCAGTTCTTC

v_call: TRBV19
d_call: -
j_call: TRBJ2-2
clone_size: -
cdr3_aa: CASRTGTLRRVTGELFF
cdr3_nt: TGTGCCAGTAGGACCGGGACACTCCGACGAGTCACCGGGGAGCTGTTTTTT

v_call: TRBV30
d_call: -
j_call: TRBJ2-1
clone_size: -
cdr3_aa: CAWSVGGIDNEQFF
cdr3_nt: TGTGCCTGGAGTGTGGGCGGGATCGACAATGAGCAGTTCTTC

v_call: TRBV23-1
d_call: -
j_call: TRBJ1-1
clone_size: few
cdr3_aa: CASSHPIKARGWKTEAFF
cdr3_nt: TGCGCCAGCAGTCACCCCATTAAGGCAAGGGGGTGGAAAACTGAAGCTTTCTTT

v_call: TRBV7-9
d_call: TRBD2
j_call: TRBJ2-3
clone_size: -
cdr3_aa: CASSFTGTSEDTQYF
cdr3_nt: TGTGCCAGCAGCTTCACCGGGACTAGCGAAGATACGCAGTATTTT

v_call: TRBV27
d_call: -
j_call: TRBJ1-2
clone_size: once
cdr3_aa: CASSLGGGARYGYTF
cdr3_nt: TGTGCCAGCAGTTTAGGCGGGGGGGCACGATATGGCTACACCTTC

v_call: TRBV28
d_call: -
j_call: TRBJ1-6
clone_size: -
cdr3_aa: CASSLQGKSSYNSPLHF
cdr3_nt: TGTGCCAGCAGTTTACAGGGGAAGAGCTCCTATAATTCACCCCTCCACTTT

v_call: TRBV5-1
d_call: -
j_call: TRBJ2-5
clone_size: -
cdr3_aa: CASSPSGSETQYF
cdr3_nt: TGCGCCAGCAGCCCCTCCGGGTCTGAGACCCAGTACTTC

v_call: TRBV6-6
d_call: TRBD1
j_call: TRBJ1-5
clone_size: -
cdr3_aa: CASSYSGGPNQPQHF
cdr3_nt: TGTGCCAGCAGTTACTCAGGGGGCCCCAATCAGCCCCAGCATTTT

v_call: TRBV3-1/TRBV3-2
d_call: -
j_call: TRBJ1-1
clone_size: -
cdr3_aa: CASSQAGNTEAFF
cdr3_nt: TGTGCCAGCAGCCAAGCAGGGAACACTGAAGCTTTCTTT

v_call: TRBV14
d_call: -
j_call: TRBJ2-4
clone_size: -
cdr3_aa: CASSGQGQAKNIQYF
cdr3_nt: TGTGCCAGCAGCGGTCAGGGCCAAGCCAAAAACATTCAGTACTTC

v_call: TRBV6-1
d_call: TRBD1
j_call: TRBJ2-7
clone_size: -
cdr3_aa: CASSEGTGRRQYF
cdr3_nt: TGTGCCAGCAGTGAGGGGACAGGCAGGCGGCAGTACTTC

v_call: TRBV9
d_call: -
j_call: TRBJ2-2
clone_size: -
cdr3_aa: CASSRAGFDIGELFF
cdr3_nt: TGTGCCAGCAGCAGAGCAGGGTTCGACATCGGGGAGCTGTTTTTT

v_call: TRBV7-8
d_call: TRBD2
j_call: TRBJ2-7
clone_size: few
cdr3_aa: CASSLVLAGGQEQYF
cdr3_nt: TGTGCCAGCAGCTTAGTTCTAGCGGGAGGGCAAGAGCAGTACTTC

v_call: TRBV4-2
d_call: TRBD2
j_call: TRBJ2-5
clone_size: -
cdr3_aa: CASSQGGTSGYETQYF
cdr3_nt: TGTGCCAGCAGCCAAGGTGGTACTAGCGGGTATGAGACCCAGTACTTC